The clone carrying this TCR beta chain occurred once. Its antigen is undetermined. Distinct nucleotide sequences in the sample also encode this CDR3. The split of CD4+ cells yielded CD45RA+ naive and CD45RA-negative memory subsets. This specimen belongs to a study of shared clonotypes between healthy human individuals. General observations from the study: Donor scarcity curtailed the genetic and exposure-history diversity represented herein. With a few donors compared, 4.5% to 6.5% of naive CD4 clonotypes were shared. Larger estimated richness was generally seen in naive subsets than in memory subsets.

TCRdb keeps only in-frame clones here, not all; method: immunoSEQ multiplex PCR. The table records 2 million to 3 million clones, more than 85% of them present only once. Germline-derived CDR1 and CDR2 are SGHRS and YFSETQ. The CDR3 has 14 residues. V lost 1 base and J lost 2; bases outside the gene matches: 3. Sequenced sample: naive CD4+ T cells from PBMCs. The subset was: CD45RA+ positively selected. This sequence joins TRBV5-1 and TRBJ2-7; 7 positions agree with TRBD1. The sequence was obtained from a man between 18 and 29 years old in good health. Some clones in this sample may be carry-over from other donors' samples. The CDR3 DNA sequence: TGCGCCAGCAGCTTGACAGGGGAGCCCTACGAGCAGTACTTC. Protein product: CASSLTGEPYEQYF.